This T cell receptor beta chain was documented in a study of blood T cell repertoires in COVID-19. Study context: COVID-19 samples from acute and convalescent phases originated in the United States, Italy and Spain. PBMCs, B-cell-depleted T cells, or T cells provided the cDNA or gDNA that made up the material.

This clone has a single count. As originally analysed: Cell counts per sample came from amplifying reference gene primers. The data were produced by immunoSEQ multiplex PCR, yet TCRdb's version contains in-frame clones alone and is incomplete. V, J and clone size were drawn from that table, and D and trimming were deduced from the DNA. The table records tens of thousands of clones, 84% of them present only once. With 3 bases removed from V and 11 bases from J, the gap between germline ends came to 12 bases. The germline gives CDR1 SGHDT, CDR2 YYEEEE. The CDR3 has 12 residues. The chain carries TRBV5-6 and TRBJ2-1; no clear D. The sequenced sample consisted of peripheral blood. The receptor comes from a man aged 45-65 years with acute or convalescent COVID-19. CDR3 bases: TGTGCCAGCAGCTCAAGACTCGGAAAGCAGTTCTTC. Amino acid sequence: CASSSRLGKQFF.